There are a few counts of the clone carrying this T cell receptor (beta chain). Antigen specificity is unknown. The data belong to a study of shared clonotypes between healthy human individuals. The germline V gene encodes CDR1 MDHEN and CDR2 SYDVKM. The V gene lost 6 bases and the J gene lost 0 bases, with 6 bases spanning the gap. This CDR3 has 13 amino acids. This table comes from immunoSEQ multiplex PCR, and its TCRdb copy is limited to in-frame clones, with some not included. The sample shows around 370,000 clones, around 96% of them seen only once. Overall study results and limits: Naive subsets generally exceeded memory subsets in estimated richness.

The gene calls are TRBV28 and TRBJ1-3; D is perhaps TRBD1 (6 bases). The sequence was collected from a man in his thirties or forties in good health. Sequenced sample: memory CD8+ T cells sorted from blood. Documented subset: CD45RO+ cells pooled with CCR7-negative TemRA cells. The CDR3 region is CASRDSSGNTIYF. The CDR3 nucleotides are TGTGCCAGCAGGGACAGCTCTGGAAACACCATATATTTT.